This T cell receptor beta chain appears in the sequencing data of a study of T cells in Graves' hyperthyroidism and ophthalmopathy. Uncontrolled infection, other autoimmune disease, pregnancy or lactation excluded patients. A word on this clonotype: Its matching antigen is unknown.

From RNA transcripts, TCR beta CDR3 regions were amplified. During a first-round RT-PCR of the TCR CDR3, the HTBI primer set was used. MiXCR was run by TCRdb on the multiplex PCR reads, yielding one entry per CDR3 protein. The sample lists roughly 360,000 distinct CDR3 sequences, roughly 13% occurring once. Study findings and constraints: Ophthalmopathy cases were set apart from stable hyperthyroidism by a 13 V-J model.

The sample comprised blood. The receptor's source is a man aged 30 to 39 with Graves' hyperthyroidism that later progressed to Graves' ophthalmopathy.

This CDR3 is CASSEEGRHEQYF. The DNA for the CDR3 is TGTGCCAGCAGTGAAGAGGGAAGGCACGAGCAGTACTTC. The chain has TRBV6-1 and TRBJ2-7, with D uncertain. The CDR3 contains 13 residues. The germline V gene has CDR1 MNHNS and CDR2 SASEGT. V lost 1 base, J lost 5 bases, and 9 bases lay in between.